This T cell receptor beta chain was recovered during a study of cytomegalovirus exposure and HLA in healthy donors. The study, taken as a whole, reports: There were a few CMV-associated chains whose specificity for CMV antigens was confirmed in vitro. Cytomegalovirus-associated status was assigned to some 160 TCR beta chains.

About this clone itself: The antigen remains unidentified.

CDR3 length: 13 amino acids. V trimming: 4 bases; J trimming: 10 bases; junction bases outside the gene matches: 7. Germline assignment: CDR1 SQVTM and CDR2 ANQGSEA. TCRdb keeps only in-frame clones here, not all; method: immunoSEQ multiplex PCR. The sample comprises some 250,000 clones, 85% to 90% of which are singletons, and under 0.45% rests with the top ten. This chain connects TRBV29-1 to TRBJ2-1, with 10 positions matching TRBD2. Sequencing input: PBMCs. The clonotype was recovered from a woman under 30 in good health and CMV-seronegative. The CDR3 DNA sequence: TGCAGCGTTGGCAGCGGGGGGGCCGGGGAGCAGTTCTTC. It encodes CSVGSGGAGEQFF.